This TCR beta chain was documented in a study of cytomegalovirus exposure and HLA in healthy donors. Trimming cost V 0 bases and J 3 bases, with 11 bases left between them. The germline gives CDR1 SGHNT, CDR2 YENEEA. The CDR3 has 15 residues. Clones were read by immunoSEQ multiplex PCR, and TCRdb kept only the in-frame ones, dropping some. Of about 200,000 clones in the sample, 86% were seen once. V gene TRBV11-3 combines with J gene TRBJ1-1, with TRBD1 as a possible D gene (5 bases). Material: PBMCs. The clonotype originates from a woman under 30 in good health and CMV-seronegative. CDR3 DNA sequence: TGTGCCAGCAGCTTAGATCAAGGGGCGGACACTGAAGCTTTCTTT. Protein product: CASSLDQGADTEAFF.